These T cell receptor beta chains were read from a single sample in a study of regulatory and conventional T cells in RAG deficiency. Repertoires were generated with immunoSEQ multiplex PCR, while TCRdb's copy carries only in-frame clones and drops some. The sample yields fewer than 40,000 clones, 90% to 96% seen once. The sample also formed part of further work on regulatory T cells.

What was sequenced was CD25- CD4+ T cells sorted from blood. The receptors shown here come from a human donor in good health. The CDR3 runs from the conserved cysteine through the conserved F or W. Each record gives: clone size, V gene, J gene, D gene, CDR3 protein, CDR3 DNA. The D gene is left open where the match is weak. Not all rows give a size; the values are once, few, many and, for expanded clones, a class.

size: NA
V: TRBV7-2
J: TRBJ1-1
D: NA
CDR3: CASSLHREGTEAFF
DNA: TGTGCCAGCAGCCTCCACAGGGAGGGCACTGAAGCTTTCTTT

size: NA
V: TRBV27
J: TRBJ2-7
D: TRBD1
CDR3: CASSLWDRPGEQYF
DNA: TGTGCCAGCAGTTTATGGGACAGGCCTGGGGAGCAGTACTTC

size: NA
V: TRBV6-5
J: TRBJ1-2
D: TRBD1
CDR3: CASRLLQGNYGYTF
DNA: TGTGCCAGCAGGCTTTTACAGGGGAACTATGGCTACACCTTC

size: NA
V: TRBV30
J: TRBJ1-3
D: NA
CDR3: CAWSDTGLGGNTIYF
DNA: TGTGCCTGGAGTGATACAGGGTTAGGAGGAAACACCATATATTTT

size: NA
V: TRBV7-2
J: TRBJ2-7
D: TRBD2
CDR3: CASSHRDYSCEQYF
DNA: TGTGCCAGCAGCCACCGGGACTACTCCTGCGAGCAGTACTTC

size: once
V: TRBV16
J: TRBJ1-5
D: TRBD1
CDR3: CASSPTGGNQPQHF
DNA: TGTGCCAGCAGCCCAACAGGGGGCAATCAGCCCCAGCATTTT

size: NA
V: TRBV11-3
J: TRBJ1-1
D: TRBD1
CDR3: CASGQGLNTEAFF
DNA: TGTGCCAGTGGACAGGGGTTGAACACTGAAGCTTTCTTT

size: NA
V: TRBV7-7
J: TRBJ2-1
D: NA
CDR3: CASSPGVGDNEQFF
DNA: TGTGCCAGCAGCCCGGGAGTCGGAGACAATGAGCAGTTCTTC

size: few
V: TRBV5-6
J: TRBJ1-3
D: TRBD1
CDR3: CASSPTPDRGMGNTIYF
DNA: TGTGCCAGCAGCCCAACCCCGGACAGGGGCATGGGCAACACCATATATTTT

size: NA
V: TRBV11-2
J: TRBJ1-6
D: NA
CDR3: CASSLAAGRNSPLHF
DNA: TGTGCCAGCAGCTTAGCCGCAGGGAGGAATTCACCCCTCCACTTT